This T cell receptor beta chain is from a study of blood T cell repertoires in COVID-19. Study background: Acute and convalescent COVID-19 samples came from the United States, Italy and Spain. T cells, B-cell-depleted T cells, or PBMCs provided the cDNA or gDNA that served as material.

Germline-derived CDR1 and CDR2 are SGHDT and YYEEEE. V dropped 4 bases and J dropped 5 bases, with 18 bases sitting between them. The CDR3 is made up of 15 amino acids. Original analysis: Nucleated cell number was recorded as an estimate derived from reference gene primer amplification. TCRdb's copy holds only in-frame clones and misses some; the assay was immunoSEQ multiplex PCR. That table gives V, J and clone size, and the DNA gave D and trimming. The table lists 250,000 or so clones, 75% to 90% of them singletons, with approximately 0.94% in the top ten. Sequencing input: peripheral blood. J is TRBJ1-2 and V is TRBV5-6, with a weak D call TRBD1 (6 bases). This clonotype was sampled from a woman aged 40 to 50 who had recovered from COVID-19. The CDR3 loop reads CASSRVGQGIYGYTF. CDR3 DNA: TGTGCCAGCAGCAGAGTTGGGCAGGGGATTTATGGCTACACCTTC.